Sequencing of this T cell receptor (beta chain) was carried out in a study of blood T cell repertoires in COVID-19. Individuals drawn from around 25 US areas were about 18 to 100 years old. The assay was immunoSEQ multiplex PCR, and TCRdb's table has in-frame clones only and misses some. The data show roughly 150,000 clones, approximately 80% seen once. Germline values: CDR1 LNHDA, CDR2 SQIVND (reference sequence). V gave up 2 bases and J gave up 6 bases, with 23 bases separating them. This CDR3 has 18 residues. This sequence originates from a man between 65 and 80 years old who had been exposed to COVID-19. The sequenced sample was PBMCs or T cells enriched from blood (not recorded which). V usage is TRBV19 and J usage is TRBJ1-5, with D perhaps matching TRBD1 (6 bases). The CDR3 spells CASSISGKQGRGAQPQHF. In nucleotides, the CDR3 is TGTGCCAGTAGTATATCAGGGAAACAGGGAAGGGGTGCTCAGCCCCAGCATTTT.